Listed here is a single T cell receptor (beta chain). Membership in each cohort depended on participant-reported clinical history. The study counted Cohort 3 donors as recovered given two negative PCRs, clearance, or symptom resolution. This entry belongs to a study of blood T cell repertoires in COVID-19. The overall study: Samples taken during acute and convalescent COVID-19 were collected in the United States, Italy and Spain.

In the original analysis: Scientists estimated how many nucleated cells there were by amplifying reference gene primers. Libraries were prepared by immunoSEQ multiplex PCR; TCRdb keeps only in-frame clonotypes and omits some of them. V, J and clone size derive from that table, while D and trimming were established from the DNA sequence. The sample holds about 310,000 clones; around 89% are singletons and the top ten take roughly a tenth. Germline V gene data show CDR1 as LNHDA and CDR2 as SQIVND (reference sequence). There are 15 residues in the CDR3. V was pared by 4 bases and J by 5 bases, with 5 bases of the junction left unmatched.

Sequenced material: PBMCs or T cells enriched from blood (not recorded which). The chain carries TRBV19 and TRBJ2-1; 10 nucleotides line up with TRBD2. This TCR derives from a woman aged 40 to 49 who had recovered from COVID-19. The CDR3 bases are TGTGCCAGTAGTACACCTAGCGGGGGAAACAATGAGCAGTTCTTC. Its protein product is CASSTPSGGNNEQFF.